These T cell receptor beta chains were read from a single sample in a study of cytomegalovirus exposure and HLA in healthy donors. This table comes from immunoSEQ multiplex PCR, and its TCRdb copy is limited to in-frame clones, with some not included. The data contain approximately 160,000 clones, over 85% of them singletons. Sequences were obtained from PBMCs. The receptor set was obtained from a man aged 18-30 years in good health and CMV-seropositive. CDR3s include the opening cysteine and the closing phenylalanine or tryptophan. The D gene is left open where the match is weak. A row's size may be missing; if present it is once, few, many or a size class.

V gene	J gene	clone size	D gene	CDR3 protein	CDR3 DNA
TRBV5-1	TRBJ2-3	NA	NA	CASSLAGHRTDTQYF	TGCGCCAGCAGCTTGGCGGGACACCGCACAGATACGCAGTATTTT
TRBV5-1	TRBJ2-7	NA	TRBD1	CASSLQGLSYEQYF	TGCGCCAGCAGCCTACAGGGGTTATCCTACGAGCAGTACTTC
TRBV5-6	TRBJ2-3	NA	NA	CASSFGAVGVMTDTQYF	TGTGCCAGCAGCTTTGGAGCGGTTGGAGTTATGACAGATACGCAGTATTTT
TRBV27	TRBJ2-7	NA	TRBD2	CASSPRPGLYYEQYF	TGTGCCAGCAGTCCGCGACCGGGACTATACTACGAGCAGTACTTC
TRBV28	TRBJ1-2	NA	TRBD1	CASRGQSRIANYGYTF	TGTGCCAGCAGGGGACAGAGCCGTATAGCTAACTATGGCTACACCTTC
TRBV18	TRBJ2-7	NA	TRBD2	CASSNGLAGANEQYF	TGTGCCAGCTCCAACGGACTAGCGGGAGCAAACGAGCAGTACTTC
TRBV27	TRBJ1-5	NA	TRBD1	CASSLYGTGDQPQHF	TGTGCCAGCAGTTTATACGGGACAGGGGATCAGCCCCAGCATTTT
TRBV6-5	TRBJ2-5	once	NA	CASSRPTGGGETQYF	TGTGCCAGCTCACGCCCGACAGGAGGCGGGGAGACCCAGTACTTC
TRBV28	TRBJ2-7	NA	NA	CASRATSYEQYF	TGTGCCAGCAGGGCGACTAGTTACGAGCAGTACTTC
TRBV18	TRBJ2-7	NA	TRBD1	CASSPGTGDLYEQYF	TGTGCCAGCTCACCAGGGACAGGGGATCTTTACGAGCAGTACTTC
TRBV5-6	TRBJ2-1	NA	TRBD2	CASSPLLAAYYNEQFF	TGTGCCAGCAGCCCGCTCCTAGCGGCCTACTACAATGAGCAGTTCTTC
TRBV4-1	TRBJ2-1	NA	NA	CASSGQNEQFF	TGCGCCAGTTCAGGGCAGAATGAGCAGTTCTTC
TRBV2	TRBJ1-2	NA	NA	CASQVVEGYTF	TGTGCCAGCCAGGTGGTGGAAGGCTACACCTTC
TRBV7-8	TRBJ2-5	NA	TRBD2	CASSLDRTSGSETQYF	TGTGCCAGCAGCTTAGATCGGACTAGCGGGAGTGAGACCCAGTACTTC
TRBV9	TRBJ2-2	NA	TRBD1	CASSTTTGTGYPGELFF	TGTGCCAGCAGCACTACCACCGGGACAGGGTATCCCGGGGAGCTGTTTTTT
TRBV4-2	TRBJ2-7	NA	TRBD2	CASSPRPTSGRPYEQYF	TGTGCCAGCAGCCCAAGACCCACTAGCGGGAGACCCTACGAGCAGTACTTC
TRBV6-5	TRBJ1-2	NA	NA	CASSKIRQDFYGYTF	TGTGCCAGCAGTAAAATCCGACAGGACTTCTATGGCTACACCTTC
TRBV9	TRBJ2-7	NA	NA	CASSPHRVPYEQYF	TGTGCCAGCAGCCCCCACAGGGTCCCCTACGAGCAGTACTTC
TRBV7-6	TRBJ1-4	NA	NA	CASSWRVFDEKLFF	TGTGCCAGCAGCTGGAGGGTCTTTGATGAAAAACTGTTTTTT
TRBV27	TRBJ2-6	NA	NA	CASSLYRSSGANVLTF	TGTGCCAGCAGTTTATATCGGAGCTCTGGGGCCAACGTCCTGACTTTC
TRBV7-9	TRBJ2-7	once	TRBD1	CASSLGQRYEQYF	TGTGCCAGCAGCTTGGGACAGCGCTACGAGCAGTACTTC
TRBV4-1	TRBJ2-6	NA	NA	CASSRLTGAGANVLTF	TGCGCCAGCAGCCGACTGACAGGTGCTGGGGCCAACGTCCTGACTTTC
TRBV5-1	TRBJ2-5	NA	TRBD2	CASSPAGGEETQYF	TGCGCCAGCAGCCCAGCGGGAGGAGAAGAGACCCAGTACTTC
TRBV5-1	TRBJ2-1	NA	NA	CARPGSSSGNEQFF	TGCGCCAGGCCCGGGTCTAGCTCGGGCAATGAGCAGTTCTTC
TRBV5-1	TRBJ2-5	NA	NA	CASSWDLETQYF	TGCGCCAGCAGCTGGGACTTAGAGACCCAGTACTTC
TRBV5-8	TRBJ2-1	NA	NA	CASSPYNEQFF	TGTGCCAGCAGTCCGTACAATGAGCAGTTCTTC
TRBV6-5	TRBJ2-7	NA	NA	CASRSGEGTYEQYF	TGTGCCAGCAGATCAGGGGAGGGTACTTACGAGCAGTACTTC
TRBV28	TRBJ2-1	few	TRBD2	CASSSSGSSYNEQFF	TGTGCCAGCAGTTCTAGCGGGAGCTCCTACAATGAGCAGTTCTTC
TRBV5-1	TRBJ1-4	NA	NA	CASSLGAGLITNEKLFF	TGCGCCAGCAGCTTGGGGGCAGGGCTCATAACTAATGAAAAACTGTTTTTT
TRBV7-2	TRBJ1-1	NA	NA	CASSPVRNTEAFF	TGTGCCAGCAGCCCAGTACGGAACACTGAAGCTTTCTTT
TRBV30	TRBJ1-4	NA	NA	CAWNRGSVEKLFF	TGTGCCTGGAACAGAGGGTCTGTTGAAAAACTGTTTTTT
TRBV12-2	TRBJ2-1	NA	NA	CASRLATYMRLSYNEQFF	TGTGCAAGTCGCTTGGCTACTTACATGCGGCTCTCCTACAATGAGCAGTTCTTC
TRBV4-2	TRBJ1-2	few	TRBD1	CASSQEVRDSYGYTF	TGTGCCAGCAGCCAAGAAGTCCGGGACAGTTATGGCTACACCTTC
TRBV7-9	TRBJ1-2	NA	NA	CASSSGSYYGYTF	TGTGCCAGCAGTTCAGGCAGTTACTATGGCTACACCTTC
TRBV6-1	TRBJ1-2	NA	TRBD1	CASSDRTGGNYGYTF	TGTGCCAGCAGCGACCGGACAGGGGGGAACTATGGCTACACCTTC
TRBV4-1	TRBJ2-1	NA	NA	CASSQVLGRGEQFF	TGCGCCAGCAGCCAAGTCCTAGGGAGGGGGGAGCAGTTCTTC
TRBV6-6	TRBJ2-7	NA	NA	CASSLDRMVQYF	TGTGCCAGCAGCCTTGACAGGATGGTGCAGTACTTC
TRBV4-2	TRBJ1-2	NA	NA	CASSQGLYDYGYTF	TGTGCCAGCAGCCAAGGCCTCTATGACTATGGCTACACCTTC
TRBV2	TRBJ1-2	few	TRBD1	CASLGTDGYTF	TGTGCCAGCTTGGGGACAGATGGCTACACCTTC
TRBV7-9	TRBJ2-3	few	TRBD2	CASSVTSGRLVDTQYF	TGTGCCAGCAGCGTGACTAGCGGGAGATTGGTGGATACGCAGTATTTT
TRBV6-5	TRBJ2-1	NA	TRBD1	CASSRTGTGTNEQFF	TGTGCCAGCAGTCGTACCGGGACAGGGACGAATGAGCAGTTCTTC
TRBV27	TRBJ2-2	NA	TRBD1	CASSLQGVVNTGELFF	TGTGCCAGCAGTTTACAGGGGGTTGTGAACACCGGGGAGCTGTTTTTT
TRBV4-1	TRBJ2-7	NA	NA	CASTQWEGGSYEQYF	TGCGCCAGCACCCAATGGGAGGGGGGCTCCTACGAGCAGTACTTC
TRBV5-1	TRBJ2-1	NA	TRBD2	CASSFELAGGGNEQFF	TGCGCCAGCAGCTTCGAACTAGCGGGAGGGGGTAATGAGCAGTTCTTC
TRBV7-9	TRBJ1-2	NA	NA	CASSQSPGRGGYTF	TGTGCCAGCAGCCAATCCCCTGGGAGGGGTGGCTACACCTTC
TRBV5-6	TRBJ2-5	NA	TRBD1	CASSLAGGEGETQYF	TGTGCCAGCAGCTTGGCAGGGGGAGAAGGAGAGACCCAGTACTTC
TRBV11-2	TRBJ2-2	NA	NA	CASMGQANTGELFF	TGTGCCAGCATGGGTCAGGCGAACACCGGGGAGCTGTTTTTT
TRBV9	TRBJ1-2	NA	NA	CASSVAGTLYGYTF	TGTGCCAGCAGCGTAGCCGGGACACTCTATGGCTACACCTTC
TRBV19	TRBJ1-1	NA	TRBD1	CATDWTGNTEAFF	TGTGCCACTGACTGGACAGGAAACACTGAAGCTTTCTTT
TRBV30	TRBJ2-5	few	TRBD2	CAWTSGRAWETQYF	TGTGCCTGGACGAGCGGGAGGGCCTGGGAGACCCAGTACTTC
TRBV5-1	TRBJ2-7	few	TRBD2	CASSLGLAGAYEQYF	TGCGCCAGCAGCTTGGGTTTAGCGGGAGCCTACGAGCAGTACTTC
TRBV19	TRBJ2-5	NA	NA	CASSLQGGETQYF	TGTGCCAGTAGTCTACAGGGTGGGGAGACCCAGTACTTC
TRBV28	TRBJ2-5	NA	TRBD2	CASSFGGLAQSYQETQYF	TGTGCCAGCAGTTTTGGGGGACTAGCACAGAGTTACCAAGAGACCCAGTACTTC
TRBV25-1	TRBJ1-1	NA	NA	CASSDQGLNTEAFF	TGTGCCAGCAGTGATCAGGGGTTGAACACTGAAGCTTTCTTT
TRBV28	TRBJ2-7	NA	NA	CASSQPGHEYYEQYF	TGTGCCAGCAGCCAACCGGGACACGAATACTACGAGCAGTACTTC
TRBV27	TRBJ1-1	NA	TRBD1	CASSVGQWNTEAFF	TGTGCCAGCAGTGTGGGACAGTGGAACACTGAAGCTTTCTTT
TRBV5-4	TRBJ2-2	NA	NA	CASSLQPNTGELFF	TGTGCCAGCAGCTTACAACCGAACACCGGGGAGCTGTTTTTT
TRBV9	TRBJ2-7	NA	NA	CASSPGPPQRVHEQYF	TGTGCCAGCAGCCCAGGGCCCCCACAGCGGGTACACGAGCAGTACTTC
TRBV11-3	TRBJ2-7	NA	NA	CASSLRGTGSYEQYF	TGTGCCAGCAGCTTAAGAGGAACCGGTAGCTACGAGCAGTACTTC
TRBV19	TRBJ2-4	NA	TRBD1	CASRQGSDIQYF	TGTGCCAGTCGACAGGGTTCTGACATTCAGTACTTC